This is a list of T cell receptor beta chains from one sample in a study of post-analysis software for immune sequencing data. TCRdb reanalysed the PCR reads using MiXCR and keeps one entry per CDR3 protein. Among roughly 540,000 distinct CDR3 sequences listed, around 34% were seen once. Sequenced: blood. These receptors were collected from a girl aged 2-17 years with multiple sclerosis. Each CDR3 is given with its conserved first and last residue. A D gene is named only where the DNA matches it firmly. Not all rows give a size; the values are once, few, many and, for expanded clones, a class.

D: TRBD1; size: .; J: TRBJ1-1; V: TRBV7-3; CDR3: CASSLQPTGRTEAFF; DNA: TGTGCCAGCAGCCTCCAACCGACAGGGCGGACTGAAGCTTTCTTT
D: .; size: few; J: TRBJ1-1; V: TRBV29-1; CDR3: CSVVQSNTEAFF; DNA: TGCAGCGTAGTACAATCAAACACTGAAGCTTTCTTT
D: .; size: .; J: TRBJ2-2; V: TRBV6-1; CDR3: CAAGTWGTGELFF; DNA: TGTGCAGCCGGGACCTGGGGCACCGGGGAGCTGTTTTTT
D: .; size: few; J: TRBJ2-5; V: TRBV6-2/TRBV6-3; CDR3: CASGVNQETQYF; DNA: TGTGCCAGCGGAGTAAACCAAGAGACCCAGTACTTC
D: .; size: .; J: TRBJ2-6; V: TRBV5-1; CDR3: CASSLAGANVRTF; DNA: TGCGCCAGCAGCTTGGCTGGGGCCAACGTCCGGACTTTC
D: .; size: once; J: TRBJ2-7; V: TRBV7-9; CDR3: CASSLEPGHGAYEQYF; DNA: TGTGCCAGCAGCTTAGAACCGGGACACGGAGCCTACGAGCAGTACTTC
D: TRBD2; size: few; J: TRBJ2-5; V: TRBV29-1; CDR3: CSAIAGGPIGETQYF; DNA: TGCAGCGCTATAGCGGGGGGCCCCATCGGAGAGACCCAGTACTTC
D: TRBD1; size: .; J: TRBJ1-2; V: TRBV5-1; CDR3: CASSWGTGRGYTF; DNA: TGCGCCAGCAGCTGGGGGACAGGACGCGGCTACACCTTC
D: TRBD2; size: .; J: TRBJ2-7; V: TRBV7-8; CDR3: CASSLEMWTSQSYEQYF; DNA: TGTGCCAGCAGCTTAGAAATGTGGACTAGCCAGTCCTACGAGCAGTACTTC
D: TRBD1; size: .; J: TRBJ1-1; V: TRBV5-1; CDR3: CASSLDPAGGVKTEAFF; DNA: TGCGCCAGCAGCTTGGATCCGGCAGGGGGAGTCAAAACTGAAGCTTTCTTT
D: .; size: once; J: TRBJ2-5; V: TRBV5-1; CDR3: CASSPGAGSETQYF; DNA: TGCGCCAGCAGCCCCGGAGCTGGGAGCGAGACCCAGTACTTC